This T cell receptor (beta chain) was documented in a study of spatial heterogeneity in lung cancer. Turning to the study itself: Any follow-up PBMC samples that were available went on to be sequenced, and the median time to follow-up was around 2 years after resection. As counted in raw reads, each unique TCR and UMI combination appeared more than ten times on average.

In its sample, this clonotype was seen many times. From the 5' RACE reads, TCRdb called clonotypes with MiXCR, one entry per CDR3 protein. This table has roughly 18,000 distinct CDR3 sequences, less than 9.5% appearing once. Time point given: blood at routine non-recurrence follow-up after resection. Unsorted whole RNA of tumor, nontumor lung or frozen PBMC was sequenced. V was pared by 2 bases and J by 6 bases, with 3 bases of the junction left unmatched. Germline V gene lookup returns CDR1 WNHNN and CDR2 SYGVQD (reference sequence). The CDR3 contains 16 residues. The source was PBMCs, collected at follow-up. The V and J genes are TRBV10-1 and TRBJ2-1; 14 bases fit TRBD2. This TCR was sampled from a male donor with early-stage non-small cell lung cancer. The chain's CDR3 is CASSELTSGGANEQFF. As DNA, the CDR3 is TGCGCCAGCAGTGAGCTGACTAGCGGGGGGGCCAATGAGCAGTTCTTC.